Listed here is a single T cell receptor (beta chain). What it recognizes is unknown. CD45RO-negative, CCR7-positively selected cells formed the naive CD8 fraction, excluding terminally differentiated effector memory CD45RA+ cells. The data were obtained in a study of shared clonotypes between healthy human individuals. Points from the study as a whole: Some clonotypes were shared by all four sorted-subset donors, while others were not shared. The non-shared ones had lower generation probabilities than the shared ones. Memory subsets had estimated richness that was generally smaller than that of naive subsets.

Authors' analysis steps: As immunoSEQ supplied junction-only sequences (without quality scores), filtering differed. This table comes from immunoSEQ multiplex PCR, and its TCRdb copy is limited to in-frame clones, with some not included. The V and J calls and the clone size are those of that table, but D and trimming were determined from the DNA. The sample has roughly 2.1 million clones, about 92% seen once. The V and J ends lost 0 bases and 3 bases, in that order; junction bases with no gene match: 5. Germline CDR1 and CDR2: SGHTA and FQGNSA. This CDR3 region has 16 residues. The specimen was naive CD8+ T cells from PBMCs. The sequence derives from a man in his late teens or twenties in good health. Some clones in this sample may be carry-over from other donors' samples. This chain joins TRBV7-2 and TRBJ2-7, with 10 bases matching TRBD2. CDR3: CASSLAHSSGSYEQYF. Written as DNA, the CDR3 is TGTGCCAGCAGCTTAGCCCACTCTAGCGGGAGCTACGAGCAGTACTTC.